This T cell receptor beta chain stems from a study of T cell changes during pregnancy in multiple sclerosis. Only in-frame clones appear in the TCRdb table, and some are missing; sequencing was by immunoSEQ multiplex PCR. This sample has about 40,000 clones, with over 70% found just once. The germline gives CDR1 MGHDK, CDR2 SYGVNS. V was clipped by 5 bases and J by 6 bases, with 10 bases between them. This CDR3 is built from 12 residues. The V gene is TRBV25-1, the J gene TRBJ1-1; a possible D gene is TRBD1 (5 bases). The source is a female donor in good health, enrolled as a control in a pregnancy study. The sample consisted of peripheral blood, taken in the first trimester of pregnancy. As DNA, the CDR3 is TGTGCCAGCAGTCCAGGGAGGTCTGAAGCTTTCTTT. It yields the protein CASSPGRSEAFF.